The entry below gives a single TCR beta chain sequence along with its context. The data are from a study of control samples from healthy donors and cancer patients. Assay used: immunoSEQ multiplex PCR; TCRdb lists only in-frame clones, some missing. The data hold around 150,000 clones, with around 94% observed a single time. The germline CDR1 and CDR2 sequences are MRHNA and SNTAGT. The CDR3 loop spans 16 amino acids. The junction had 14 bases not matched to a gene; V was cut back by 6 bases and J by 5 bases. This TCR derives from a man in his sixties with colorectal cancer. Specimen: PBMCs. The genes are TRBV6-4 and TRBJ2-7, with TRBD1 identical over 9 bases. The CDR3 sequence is CASSTGPGQGINEQYF. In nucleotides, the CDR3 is TGTGCCAGCAGCACAGGTCCGGGACAGGGAATCAACGAGCAGTACTTC.